The T cell receptor beta chain under discussion was sequenced for a study of blood T cell repertoires in COVID-19. Study at large: PBMCs, B-cell-depleted T cells, or T cells were the source of the cDNA or gDNA that made up the material.

In the original processing: Cell counts per sample came from amplifying reference gene primers. Measured with immunoSEQ multiplex PCR; TCRdb has only the in-frame clones, and not every one. V and J calls and clone size come straight from that table; D and trimming were deduced from the DNA. This sample carries 300,000 to 500,000 clones, approximately 90% of them seen once, and the ten largest clones take 0.95% to 1%. The V gene lost 7 bases and the J gene lost 6 bases, with 22 bases spanning the gap. Germline V gives CDR1 LGHDT, CDR2 YNNKEL (reference sequence). This CDR3 spans 17 amino acids. The age range of participants was about 18 to 90 years, with residence in about two dozen US areas. Participant reports of clinical history set cohort assignment.

The receptor comes from a woman in her twenties or thirties with acute COVID-19. Sequencing input: PBMCs or T cells enriched from blood (not recorded which). This sequence joins TRBV3-1 (or the pseudogene TRBV3-2) and TRBJ1-6, with unresolved D. The DNA of the CDR3 is TGTGCCAGCATCCGGTTCATTTGGAGGGAAAGTAATTCACCCCTCCACTTT. Its translation: CASIRFIWRESNSPLHF.